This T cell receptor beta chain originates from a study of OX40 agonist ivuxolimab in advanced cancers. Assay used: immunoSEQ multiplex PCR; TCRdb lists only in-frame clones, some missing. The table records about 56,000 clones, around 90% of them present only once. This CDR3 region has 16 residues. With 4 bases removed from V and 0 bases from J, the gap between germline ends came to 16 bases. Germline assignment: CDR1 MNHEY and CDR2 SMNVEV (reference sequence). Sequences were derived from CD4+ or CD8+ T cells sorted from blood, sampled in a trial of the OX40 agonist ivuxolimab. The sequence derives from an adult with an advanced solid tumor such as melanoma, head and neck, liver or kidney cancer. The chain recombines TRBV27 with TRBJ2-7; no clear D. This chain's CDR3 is CASSYTGPSTSYEQYF. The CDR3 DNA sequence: TGTGCCAGCAGTTATACCGGACCGTCCACCTCCTACGAGCAGTACTTC.